The 23 T cell receptor beta chains given below trace back to one sample, sequenced in a study of shared clonotypes between healthy human individuals. Terminally differentiated effector memory CD45RA+ cells were left out of the naive CD8 fraction, which was CD45RO-negative and positively selected for CCR7. Using immunoSEQ multiplex PCR, the repertoire was profiled, and TCRdb retains in-frame clones only, with some absent. The sample shows 2 million to 2.5 million clones, about 95% of them seen only once. Material: naive CD8+ T cells sorted from blood. These TCRs come from a man younger than 35 in good health.

V and J are TRBV20-1 and TRBJ1-1; D is undetermined. V was trimmed by 6 bases and J by 8 bases, leaving 13 bases between them. Germline lookup yields CDR1 DFQATT and CDR2 SNEGSKA (reference sequence). The CDR3 totals 11 residues. CDR3 coding DNA: TGCAGTGCCAAAATACTCTTCGAAGCTTTCTTT. This gives the protein CSAKILFEAFF.

The genes are TRBV9 and TRBJ2-1, with D hard to call. The CDR3 loop spans 15 amino acids. Trimming pared 4 bases from V and 0 bases from J, leaving 11 bases between. The germline gives CDR1 SGDLS, CDR2 YYNGEE. For the CDR3, the DNA is TGTGCCAGCAGCAGACCGCAAAGCTCCTACAATGAGCAGTTCTTC. Its protein product is CASSRPQSSYNEQFF.

The table lists this clone with a count of one. The J gene is TRBJ1-1, the V gene TRBV7-6; D possibly corresponds to TRBD1 (5 bases). Germline CDR1 SGHVS, CDR2 FNYEAQ. There are 17 residues in the CDR3. The V gene lost 1 base and the J gene lost 5 bases, with 20 bases spanning the gap. CDR3 region: CASSLVGRGRDLTEAFF. CDR3 DNA sequence: TGTGCCAGCAGCTTAGTCGGTAGGGGCCGGGATTTAACTGAAGCTTTCTTT.

As for this clone: The same CDR3 arises from other DNA sequences in this sample as well. This rearrangement joins TRBV7-6 to TRBJ1-3; possible D gene TRBD1, 5 bases. The V gene lost 1 base and the J gene lost 7 bases, with 11 bases spanning the gap. Germline V gene lookup returns CDR1 SGHVS and CDR2 FNYEAQ. The CDR3 has 14 residues. CDR3 coding DNA: TGTGCCAGCAGCTTAGGGGGGACCGGGAACACCATATATTTT. It is translated as CASSLGGTGNTIYF.

CDR3 sequence: CASSVGRSGSTQYF. The CDR3 DNA sequence: TGTGCCAGCAGCGTGGGGCGGTCGGGGAGTACGCAGTATTTT. J is TRBJ2-3 and V is TRBV5-4; D may correspond to TRBD1 or TRBD2 (5 bases each). The germline V and J ends were trimmed by 4 bases and 8 bases, with 17 bases remaining between them. There are 14 residues in the CDR3. Germline V gives CDR1 SGHNT, CDR2 YYREEE (reference sequence).

The gene calls are TRBV9 and TRBJ2-7, with D possibly matching TRBD2 (5 bases). CDR1 is SGDLS and CDR2 is YYNGEE in the germline V gene. This CDR3 has 14 amino acids. V lost 2 bases to trimming and J lost 2 bases, with 11 bases between them. The DNA for the CDR3 is TGTGCCAGCAGCGTCTACGCCGGGGCCTACGAGCAGTACTTC. The encoded protein is CASSVYAGAYEQYF. Complete variable domain (other parts from reference TRBV9 and TRBJ2-7): DSGVTQTPKHLITATGQRVTLRCSPRSGDLSVYWYQQSLDQGLQFLIQYYNGEERAKGNILERFSAQQFPDLHSELNLSSLELGDSALYFCASSVYAGAYEQYFGPGTRLTVT.

Turning to this clone: The same CDR3 arises from other DNA sequences in this sample as well. This rearrangement joins TRBV7-9 to TRBJ2-3, with TRBD1 identical over 9 bases. Germline trimming cut 5 bases from V and 0 bases from J; bases unmatched to any gene: 3. CDR3 length: 15 amino acids. CDR1 and CDR2 from the germline V gene are SEHNR and FQNEAQ (reference sequence). CDR3 DNA sequence: TGTGCCAGCAGCCTCGGACAGGGGAGCACAGATACGCAGTATTTT. Translation gives CASSLGQGSTDTQYF.

The V and J genes are TRBV16 and TRBJ2-3; D is unclear. CDR3 length: 13 residues. CDR1 is KGHSY and CDR2 is FQNENV in the germline V gene. V was pared by 2 bases and J by 6 bases, with 9 bases between. Written as DNA, the CDR3 is TGTGCCAGCAGCCAAGGGCCCACGGATACGCAGTATTTT. This codes for CASSQGPTDTQYF.

This clone was counted only a few times. J is TRBJ1-6 and V is TRBV27; the D gene is possibly TRBD1 (5 bases). Germline V gene data show CDR1 as MNHEY and CDR2 as SMNVEV (reference sequence). The CDR3 runs to 13 residues. Trimming removed 6 bases at V and 7 bases at J, with 10 bases between. The CDR3, as DNA: TGTGCCAGCAGGTCCGGGGGAAATTCACCCCTCCACTTT. It codes for CASRSGGNSPLHF.

This chain joins TRBV7-8 and TRBJ2-7; 8 nucleotides match TRBD1. The V gene end was trimmed by 4 bases and the J gene end by 2 bases; junction bases not matched to a gene: 19. There are 19 residues in the CDR3. Germline CDR1 and CDR2: SGHVS and FQNEAQ. This CDR3 reads CASSSDFFADRGATYEQYF. CDR3 sequence (DNA): TGTGCCAGCAGCTCCGATTTTTTCGCCGACAGGGGTGCAACCTACGAGCAGTACTTC.

This rearrangement joins TRBV7-2 to TRBJ2-7, with D perhaps matching TRBD2 (6 bases). The germline CDR1 and CDR2 sequences are SGHTA and FQGNSA. This CDR3 has 15 residues. V was shortened by 1 base and J by 4 bases, with 14 bases between the two germline ends. CDR3 loop: CASSLDHGRGYEQYF. The CDR3 coding sequence is TGTGCCAGCAGCTTAGATCACGGGAGAGGATACGAGCAGTACTTC.

V is TRBV30 and J is TRBJ1-5; D is ambiguous. The V gene's germline CDR1 is GTSNPN and CDR2 SVGIG (reference sequence). Between the trimmed V and J ends, which lost 5 bases and 3 bases, there was a span of 14 bases. CDR3 length equals 14 residues. Here the CDR3 DNA reads TGTGCCTGGGGATTCGACGGGAACAATCAGCCCCAGCATTTT. It encodes CAWGFDGNNQPQHF.

The J gene is TRBJ2-7, the V gene TRBV29-1; D call uncertain. The germline V gene encodes CDR1 SQVTM and CDR2 ANQGSEA. The CDR3 has 10 residues. The V and J ends lost 5 bases and 6 bases respectively, with 8 bases between them. CDR3 bases: TGCAGCGTTATAGGTCGCGAGCAGTACTTC. It is translated as CSVIGREQYF.

The chain joins TRBV13 to TRBJ2-7, with D maybe TRBD1 (5 bases). The ends were cut back, 5 bases at V and 3 bases at J, with 11 bases in the middle. Per germline, CDR1 PRHDT and CDR2 FYEKMQ (reference sequence). CDR3 length: 13 residues. The CDR3 sequence: CASSADGHYEQYF. Written as DNA, the CDR3 is TGTGCCAGCAGCGCGGACGGACACTACGAGCAGTACTTC.

This clone has only one observation. V gene TRBV28 combines with J gene TRBJ1-1; D might be TRBD1 (5 bases). The CDR3 contains 15 residues. From germline, CDR1 is MDHEN and CDR2 SYDVKM. Trimming removed 3 bases from V and 5 bases from J, with 16 bases in between. CDR3 in DNA: TGTGCCAGCAGTTTTAGGTTAGGGACCGGGACTGAAGCTTTCTTT. Translation gives CASSFRLGTGTEAFF.

This clone was seen once. The chain employs TRBV10-2 and TRBJ1-2; D gene uncertain. The length of the CDR3 is 12 residues. The germline CDR1 and CDR2 sequences are WSHSY and SAAADI. Trimming took 3 bases from V and 8 from J, leaving 10 bases between them. The CDR3 DNA reads TGCGCCAGCAGTGATGTACCGTTAGGCTACACCTTC. Amino acid sequence: CASSDVPLGYTF.

The chain employs TRBV12-5 and TRBJ1-3, with D perhaps TRBD1 (5 bases). V lost 6 bases to trimming and J lost 0 bases, with 15 bases between them. Germline V gives CDR1 LGHNT, CDR2 FRNRAP. The CDR3 covers 16 residues. The CDR3 DNA reads TGTGCTAGTGGACCCGGGACGGGATCCTCTGGAAACACCATATATTTT. Translated, it gives CASGPGTGSSGNTIYF.

The CDR3 protein is CASSLFWGTHNQPQHF. CDR3 nucleotides: TGTGCCAGCAGTTTATTTTGGGGGACTCACAATCAGCCCCAGCATTTT. The chain recombines TRBV27 with TRBJ1-5; D might be TRBD1 (5 bases). The CDR3 is 16 amino acids. Germline loops: CDR1 MNHEY, CDR2 SMNVEV (reference sequence). V lost 1 base to trimming and J lost 3 bases, with 13 bases between them.

Points on this clone: This could be a read error, since a much larger clone is one nucleotide away. The chain couples TRBV13 to TRBJ2-7, with D hard to call. Trimming took 2 bases from V and 2 from J, leaving 4 bases between them. The CDR3 has 12 amino acids. Germline V gene lookup returns CDR1 PRHDT and CDR2 FYEKMQ (reference sequence). The DNA of the CDR3 is TGTGCCAGCAGCTTATGGGCCTACGAGCAGTACTTC. Amino acid sequence: CASSLWAYEQYF. Variable domain in full (rest from reference TRBV13 and TRBJ2-7): AAGVIQSPRHLIKEKRETATLKCYPIPRHDTVYWYQQGPGQDPQFLISFYEKMQSDKGSIPDRFSAQQFSDYHSELNMSSLELGDSALYFCASSLWAYEQYFGPGTRLTVT.

The DNA for the CDR3 is TGTGCCAGCAGCACGGAACCGGGACAGGGGTCCTCTGGAAACACCATATATTTT. It is translated as CASSTEPGQGSSGNTIYF. The V gene is TRBV7-9, the J gene TRBJ1-3; 10 nucleotides match TRBD1. The germline gives CDR1 SEHNR, CDR2 FQNEAQ (reference sequence). The CDR3 sequence is 18 residues long. Trimming took 5 bases from V and 0 from J; bases not matched to a gene: 10. Full variable domain (remainder filled in from reference TRBV7-9 and TRBJ1-3): DTGVSQNPRHKITKRGQNVTFRCDPISEHNRLYWYRQTLGQGPEFLTYFQNEAQLEKSRLLSDRFSAERPKGSFSTLEIQRTEQGDSAMYLCASSTEPGQGSSGNTIYFGEGSWLTVV.

The gene calls are TRBV7-2 and TRBJ2-5; 7 bases fit TRBD1. Germline CDR1 is SGHTA and CDR2 is FQGNSA. The CDR3 sequence is 15 residues long. V gave up 1 base and J gave up 7 bases; unmatched junction bases: 9. The CDR3 DNA reads TGTGCCAGCAGCTTAGGACAGGGCGGTCGTCGGACCCAGTACTTC. Translated, it gives CASSLGQGGRRTQYF.

The chain uses TRBV5-1 and TRBJ2-7; TRBD2 might be the D (5 bases). This CDR3 is built from 14 residues. Between the trimmed V and J ends, which lost 1 base and 3 bases, there was a span of 11 bases. Germline loops: CDR1 SGHRS, CDR2 YFSETQ. DNA of the CDR3: TGCGCCAGCAGCTTGACGCTGGGAGACTACGAGCAGTACTTC. It yields the protein CASSLTLGDYEQYF.

Comments on this clone: One junction end does not reproduce the germline sequence, and a read error may be involved. The chain carries TRBV9 and TRBJ2-3, with TRBD2 matching 7 bases. Germline CDR1 and CDR2: SGDLS and YYNGEE. This CDR3 is built from 15 residues. CDR3 amino acids: CASGVWGGIQDTQYF. CDR3 in DNA: TGTGCCAGCGGCGTATGGGGAGGGATTCAAGATACGCAGTATTTT.